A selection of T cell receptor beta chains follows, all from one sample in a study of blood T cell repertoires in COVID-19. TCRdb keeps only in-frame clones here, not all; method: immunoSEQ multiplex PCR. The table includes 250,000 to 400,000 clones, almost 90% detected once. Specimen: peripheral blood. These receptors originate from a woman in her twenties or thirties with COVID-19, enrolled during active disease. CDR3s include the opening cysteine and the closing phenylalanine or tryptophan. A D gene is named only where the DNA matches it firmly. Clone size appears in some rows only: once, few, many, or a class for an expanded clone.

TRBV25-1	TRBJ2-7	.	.	CASSEYNSYEQYF	TGTGCCAGCAGTGAATATAACAGCTACGAGCAGTACTTC
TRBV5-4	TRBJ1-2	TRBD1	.	CASSSGDRGDYGYTF	TGTGCCAGCAGCTCAGGGGACAGGGGGGACTATGGCTACACCTTC
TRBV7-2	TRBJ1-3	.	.	CASSLHNPPGNTIYF	TGTGCCAGCAGCTTACACAACCCGCCTGGAAACACCATATATTTT
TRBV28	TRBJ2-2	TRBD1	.	CASRSPGTGSRTGELFF	TGTGCCAGCAGGTCACCCGGGACAGGGTCCCGCACCGGGGAGCTGTTTTTT
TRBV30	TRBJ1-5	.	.	CAWSTGRNQPQHF	TGTGCCTGGTCGACAGGACGCAATCAGCCCCAGCATTTT
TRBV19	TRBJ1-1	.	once	CASSIVQRDTEAFF	TGTGCCAGTAGTATAGTCCAGCGGGACACTGAAGCTTTCTTT
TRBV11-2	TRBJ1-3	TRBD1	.	CASSRGTGVMWNTIYF	TGTGCCAGCAGCAGGGGGACAGGGGTAATGTGGAACACCATATATTTT
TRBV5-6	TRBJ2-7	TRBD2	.	CASSLGLAGAYEQYF	TGTGCCAGCAGCTTGGGACTAGCGGGGGCATACGAGCAGTACTTC
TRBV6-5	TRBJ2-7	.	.	CASSQRLVPYEQYF	TGTGCCAGCAGTCAAAGACTAGTCCCCTACGAGCAGTACTTC
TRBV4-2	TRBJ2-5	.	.	CASSQDRQETQYF	TGTGCCAGCAGCCAAGATAGACAAGAGACCCAGTACTTC
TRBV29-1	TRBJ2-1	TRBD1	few	CSVAERGLGEQFF	TGCAGCGTTGCCGAGAGGGGGCTCGGTGAGCAGTTCTTC
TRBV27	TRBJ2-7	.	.	CASAAYYVSGLSYEQYF	TGTGCCAGCGCAGCATACTACGTTAGCGGTCTCTCCTACGAGCAGTACTTC
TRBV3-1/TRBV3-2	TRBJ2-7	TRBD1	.	CASSRDRFSYEQYF	TGTGCCAGCAGCCGGGACAGGTTCTCCTACGAGCAGTACTTC
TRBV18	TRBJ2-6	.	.	CASSPVQGSGANVLTF	TGTGCCAGCTCACCAGTACAGGGCTCTGGGGCCAACGTCCTGACTTTC
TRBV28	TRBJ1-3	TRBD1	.	CASMGHTGGNRGNTIYF	TGTGCCAGCATGGGCCATACAGGGGGCAATCGAGGAAACACCATATATTTT
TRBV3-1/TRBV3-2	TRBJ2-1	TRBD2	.	CASSQALAGGNEQFF	TGTGCCAGCAGCCAAGCTCTAGCGGGAGGCAATGAGCAGTTCTTC
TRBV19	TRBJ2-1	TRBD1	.	CASRTGQGPYNEQFF	TGTGCCAGTAGGACTGGACAGGGCCCATACAATGAGCAGTTCTTC
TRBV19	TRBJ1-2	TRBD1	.	CASSPGQGLRYGYTF	TGTGCCAGTAGCCCCGGACAGGGATTACGATATGGCTACACCTTC
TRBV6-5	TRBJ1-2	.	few	CASSYAGNHYGYTF	TGTGCCAGCAGTTATGCAGGGAACCACTATGGCTACACCTTC
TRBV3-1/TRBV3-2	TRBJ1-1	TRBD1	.	CASSTGGRAFF	TGTGCCAGCAGCACAGGGGGACGGGCTTTCTTT
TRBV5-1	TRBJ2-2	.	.	CASSSRGTANTGELFF	TGCGCCAGCAGCTCCCGCGGGACAGCGAACACCGGGGAGCTGTTTTTT
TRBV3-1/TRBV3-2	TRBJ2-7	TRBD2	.	CASSPAQAGLYEQYF	TGTGCCAGCAGTCCCGCGCAAGCGGGATTGTACGAGCAGTACTTC
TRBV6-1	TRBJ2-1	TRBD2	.	CASSEGSSGRTHEQFF	TGTGCCAGCAGTGAAGGATCTAGCGGTCGAACCCATGAGCAGTTCTTC
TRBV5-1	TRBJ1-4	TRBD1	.	CASSLRTGGEKLFF	TGCGCCAGCAGCTTAAGGACAGGGGGTGAAAAACTGTTTTTT
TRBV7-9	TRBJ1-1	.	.	CASSLGGRQDEAFF	TGTGCCAGCAGCTTAGGGGGCAGGCAGGATGAAGCTTTCTTT
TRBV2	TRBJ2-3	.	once	CASSETELNTDTQYF	TGTGCCAGCAGTGAGACAGAGTTAAACACAGATACGCAGTATTTT
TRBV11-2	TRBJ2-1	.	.	CASSLGPHNEQFF	TGTGCCAGCAGCTTAGGGCCCCACAATGAGCAGTTCTTC
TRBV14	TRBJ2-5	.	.	CASSHSSGSQETQYF	TGTGCCAGCAGCCATTCCAGCGGGTCCCAAGAGACCCAGTACTTC
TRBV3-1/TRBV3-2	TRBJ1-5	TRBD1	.	CASSQATGARVEPQHF	TGTGCCAGCAGCCAAGCGACAGGGGCGCGGGTCGAGCCCCAGCATTTT
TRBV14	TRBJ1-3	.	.	CASSQSVTGNTIYF	TGTGCCAGCAGCCAATCAGTCACTGGAAACACCATATATTTT
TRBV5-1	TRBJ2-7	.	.	CASSTEGLPPFYEQYF	TGCGCCAGCAGCACGGAGGGACTGCCACCTTTCTACGAGCAGTACTTC
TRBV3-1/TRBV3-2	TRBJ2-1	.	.	CASSLVAPQGEQFF	TGTGCCAGCAGCCTCGTGGCGCCGCAGGGGGAGCAGTTCTTC
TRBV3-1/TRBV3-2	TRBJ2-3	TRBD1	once	CASSRSGQGADTQYF	TGTGCCAGCAGCCGGTCAGGACAGGGGGCCGATACGCAGTATTTT
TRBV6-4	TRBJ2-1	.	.	CASSVEGKKHSGQFF	TGTGCCAGCAGTGTCGAGGGAAAAAAACACTCGGGGCAGTTCTTC
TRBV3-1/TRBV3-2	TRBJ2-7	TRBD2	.	CASSQDLAATYEQYF	TGTGCCAGCAGCCAAGACCTAGCGGCTACCTACGAGCAGTACTTC
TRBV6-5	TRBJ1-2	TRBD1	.	CASSQSRTGNGYTF	TGTGCCAGCAGTCAATCCCGGACAGGGAATGGCTACACCTTC
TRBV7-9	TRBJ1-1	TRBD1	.	CASSFTQGTEAFF	TGTGCCAGCAGCTTTACACAGGGGACTGAAGCTTTCTTT
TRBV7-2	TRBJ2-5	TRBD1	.	CASSWDRIQETQYF	TGTGCCAGCAGCTGGGACAGAATCCAAGAGACCCAGTACTTC
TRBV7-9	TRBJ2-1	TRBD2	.	CASSPSWREESYNEQFF	TGTGCCAGCAGCCCATCCTGGCGGGAGGAATCCTACAATGAGCAGTTCTTC
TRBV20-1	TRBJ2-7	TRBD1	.	CSASSGTGGGNEQYF	TGCAGTGCTAGTTCCGGGACAGGAGGTGGAAACGAGCAGTACTTC
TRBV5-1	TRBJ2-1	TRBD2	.	CASSLGLAGDNEQFF	TGCGCCAGCAGCCTCGGACTAGCGGGAGACAATGAGCAGTTCTTC
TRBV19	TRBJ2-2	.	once	CASTVYENTGELFF	TGTGCCAGTACCGTCTACGAGAACACCGGGGAGCTGTTTTTT
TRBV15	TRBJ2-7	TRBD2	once	CATSRDSGLALYEQYF	TGTGCCACCAGCAGAGATTCAGGACTAGCTCTCTACGAGCAGTACTTC
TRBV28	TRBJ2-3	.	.	CASSLPQEPYTQYF	TGTGCCAGCAGTTTACCACAGGAACCTTATACGCAGTATTTT
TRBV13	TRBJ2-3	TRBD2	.	CASSLDGASGGTDTQYF	TGTGCCAGCAGCTTAGATGGGGCTAGCGGGGGCACAGATACGCAGTATTTT
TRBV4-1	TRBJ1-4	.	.	CASRTVTNEKLFF	TGCGCCAGCAGGACTGTAACTAATGAAAAACTGTTTTTT
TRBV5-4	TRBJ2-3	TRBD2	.	CASRRTSGSTDTQYF	TGTGCCAGCAGGAGGACTAGCGGGAGCACAGATACGCAGTATTTT
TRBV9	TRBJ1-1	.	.	CASSVSRNTEAFF	TGTGCCAGCAGCGTATCTAGGAACACTGAAGCTTTCTTT
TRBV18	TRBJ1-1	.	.	CASSPVGEDFF	TGTGCCAGCTCCCCCGTGGGGGAGGATTTCTTT
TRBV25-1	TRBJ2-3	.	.	CASRGAVSTDTQYF	TGTGCCAGCAGAGGGGCAGTGAGCACAGATACGCAGTATTTT
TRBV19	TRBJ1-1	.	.	CASRAWVNTEAFF	TGTGCCAGTAGAGCGTGGGTGAACACTGAAGCTTTCTTT
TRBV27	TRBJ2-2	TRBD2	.	CASRTSGRGTGELFF	TGTGCCAGCAGGACTAGCGGGAGGGGCACCGGGGAGCTGTTTTTT
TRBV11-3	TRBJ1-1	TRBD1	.	CASSLDREVTEAFF	TGTGCCAGCAGCTTGGACAGGGAGGTCACTGAAGCTTTCTTT
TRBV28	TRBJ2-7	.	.	CASTRTVLREQYF	TGTGCCAGCACTCGGACAGTACTAAGGGAGCAGTACTTC
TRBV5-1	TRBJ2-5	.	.	CASSSETKIGETQYF	TGCGCCAGCAGCTCCGAAACTAAAATCGGGGAGACCCAGTACTTC